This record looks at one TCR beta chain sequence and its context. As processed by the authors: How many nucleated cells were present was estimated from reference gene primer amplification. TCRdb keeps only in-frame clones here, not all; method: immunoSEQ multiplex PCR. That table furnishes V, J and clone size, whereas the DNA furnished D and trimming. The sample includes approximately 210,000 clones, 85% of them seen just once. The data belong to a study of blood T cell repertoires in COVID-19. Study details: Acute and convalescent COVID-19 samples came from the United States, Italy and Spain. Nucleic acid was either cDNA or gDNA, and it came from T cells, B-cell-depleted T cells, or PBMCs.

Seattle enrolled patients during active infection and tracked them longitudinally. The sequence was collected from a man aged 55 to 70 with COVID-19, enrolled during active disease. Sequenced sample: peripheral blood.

CDR3: CASSLGTETEAFF. CDR3 DNA sequence: TGTGCCAGCAGCCTAGGGACAGAGACTGAAGCTTTCTTT. The chain joins TRBV5-4 to TRBJ1-1; 7 bases line up with TRBD1. The germline CDR1 and CDR2 sequences are SGHNT and YYREEE (reference sequence). The CDR3 has 13 amino acids. Trimming took 4 bases from V and 5 from J; bases not matched to a gene: 5.